A single sample gave rise to the 3 T cell receptor beta chains below, sequenced in a study of blood T cell repertoires in COVID-19. Produced via immunoSEQ multiplex PCR; TCRdb's table is partial and in-frame only. The sample records roughly 75,000 clones, 80% to 95% being singletons. What was sequenced was peripheral blood. The receptors stem from a human donor in a cohort sampled during active COVID-19.

The rearrangement joins TRBV5-1 to TRBJ1-5; D is perhaps TRBD1 (6 bases). The V end lost 4 bases, the J end lost 7 bases, and 18 bases lay between the germline ends. Germline V gene sequence: CDR1 SGHRS, CDR2 YFSETQ. The CDR3 spans 15 residues. CDR3 loop: CASSPLGRGIQPQHF. CDR3 bases: TGCGCCAGCAGCCCGCTTGGCAGGGGAATACAGCCCCAGCATTTT.

The chain employs TRBV7-6 and TRBJ2-3, with 8 positions matching TRBD2. CDR1 is SGHVS and CDR2 is FNYEAQ in the germline V gene. J lost 4 bases, V lost 8 bases, and 8 bases had no gene match. This CDR3 contains 14 residues. The DNA of the CDR3 is TGTGCCAGCGGAGTTGCGGGGGGTTCAGATACGCAGTATTTT. Encoded protein: CASGVAGGSDTQYF.

The chain has TRBV28 and TRBJ2-7, with 9 positions matching TRBD1. This CDR3 is 16 amino acids long. V trimming: 5 bases; J trimming: 3 bases; junction bases outside the gene matches: 11. Germline V gives CDR1 MDHEN, CDR2 SYDVKM. The CDR3 DNA is TGTGCCAGCAGTCACGTGCTCGGGACAGGGAACTACGAGCAGTACTTC. This encodes CASSHVLGTGNYEQYF.